Here is one T cell receptor (beta chain) with its context. Its antigen is as yet unknown. This specimen belongs to a study of T cell responses to AZD1222 COVID-19 vaccine. Study-level information: It was second doses at about 4 or about 12 weeks that were pooled.

The CDR3 totals 13 residues. The germline V and J ends were trimmed by 8 bases and 0 bases, with 8 bases remaining between them. Germline V gene sequence: CDR1 MNHEY, CDR2 SVGAGI. Assay used: immunoSEQ multiplex PCR; TCRdb lists only in-frame clones, some missing. The table shows fewer than 200,000 clones, with about 90% occurring only once. Study-level results: Two AZD1222 doses significantly raised spike-specific TCR breadth and depth over controls. Repertoires were obtained solely post-peak T cell response. White British donors predominated, females outnumbered males, and clonal diversity was possibly underestimated.

This material consisted of peripheral blood, taken on day 0 of AZD1222 vaccination. The chain joins TRBV6-5 to TRBJ1-5; D is unclear. The sequence came from an adult in good health. CDR3: CASEDYSNQPQHF. DNA of the CDR3: TGTGCCAGCGAGGACTATAGCAATCAGCCCCAGCATTTT.